These 2 T cell receptor beta chains originate from one sample sequenced in a study of blood T cell repertoires in COVID-19. TCRdb keeps only in-frame clones here, not all; method: immunoSEQ multiplex PCR. Of 250,000 to 300,000 clones in the sample, roughly 90% were seen once. Sequences were obtained from peripheral blood. The source of these receptors is a woman between 25 and 40 years old with active or convalescent COVID-19.

This clone was counted once. The chain joins TRBV28 to TRBJ2-2; 12 bases are a match to TRBD2. The CDR3 length is 15 residues. J lost 5 bases, V lost 3 bases, and 1 base had no gene match. Germline values: CDR1 MDHEN, CDR2 SYDVKM. CDR3 bases: TGTGCCAGCAGTTTTGGGACTAGCGGGACCGGGGAGCTGTTTTTT. This translates into CASSFGTSGTGELFF. Looking up the rest from reference TRBV28 and TRBJ2-2 gives the full variable domain: DVKVTQSSRYLVKRTGEKVFLECVQDMDHENMFWYRQDPGLGLRLIYFSYDVKMKEKGDIPEGYSVSREKKERFSLILESASTNQTSMYLCASSFGTSGTGELFFGEGSRLTVL.

This chain joins TRBV23-1 and TRBJ2-2, with 7 bases lining up with TRBD1. TRBV23-1 is an ORF, with its function uncertain. The CDR3 loop spans 19 amino acids. Losses at the gene ends were 0 bases for V and 3 bases for J; bases not matched to a gene: 13. This chain's CDR3 is CASSQSRIGGVEDTGELFF. The CDR3 DNA follows: TGCGCCAGCAGTCAATCGAGGATAGGGGGCGTGGAAGACACCGGGGAGCTGTTTTTT.